These 15 T cell receptor beta chains came from one sample sequenced in a study of blood T cell repertoires in COVID-19. TCRdb's table, derived via immunoSEQ multiplex PCR, lists solely in-frame clones and lacks some. The data show about 130,000 clones, 70% to 90% seen once. Material for sequencing was peripheral blood. The receptors were sampled from a woman older than 75 with acute or convalescent COVID-19.

This sequence joins TRBV7-9 and TRBJ2-7; TRBD1 matches at 7 bases. V gave up 4 bases and J gave up 2 bases; unmatched junction bases: 5. Germline V gene sequence: CDR1 SEHNR, CDR2 FQNEAQ (reference sequence). CDR3 length: 14 residues. Here the CDR3 reads CASSSWDSTYEQYF. The CDR3 DNA reads TGTGCCAGCAGCTCTTGGGACAGTACCTACGAGCAGTACTTC.

The rearrangement joins TRBV4-1 to TRBJ1-6, with D possibly matching TRBD1 (6 bases). CDR3 size: 14 residues. V was shortened by 4 bases and J by 5 bases, with 9 bases between the two germline ends. Per the germline V gene, CDR1 is MGHRA and CDR2 is YSYEKL. The CDR3 is CASSLDRHNSPLHF. In DNA, the CDR3 is TGCGCCAGCAGCCTTGACAGGCATAATTCACCCCTCCACTTT.

This rearrangement joins TRBV18 to TRBJ1-5, with a possible D match to TRBD1 (6 bases). V was clipped by 3 bases and J by 7 bases, with 13 bases between them. CDR1 is KGHSH, CDR2 LQKENI, per germline. The CDR3 is 14 amino acids. CDR3 coding DNA: TGTGCCAGCTCACCGGGACACCCCGAGCAGCCCCAGCATTTT. Translated, it gives CASSPGHPEQPQHF.

The chain carries TRBV7-2 and TRBJ2-1, with D possibly matching TRBD1 (6 bases). The CDR3 totals 15 residues. The ends were cut back, 5 bases at V and 1 base at J, with 12 bases in the middle. Germline-derived CDR1 and CDR2 are SGHTA and FQGNSA. The CDR3 nucleotides are TGTGCCAGCAGCGCCGACAGGAGGTCCTACAATGAGCAGTTCTTC. Its protein is CASSADRRSYNEQFF.

The V gene is TRBV19, the J gene TRBJ2-2; TRBD1 agrees at 10 bases. The junction had 10 bases not matched to a gene; V was cut back by 5 bases and J by 7 bases. There are 16 residues in the CDR3. Germline V gives CDR1 LNHDA, CDR2 SQIVND (reference sequence). The CDR3, as DNA: TGTGCCAGTAGTGGCCGGGACAGGGGTTACGGCGGGGAGCTGTTTTTT. Protein sequence: CASSGRDRGYGGELFF.

The gene calls are TRBV28 and TRBJ1-6; 8 bases line up with TRBD1. This CDR3 comprises 14 residues. The V and J ends lost 3 bases and 8 bases, in that order; junction bases with no gene match: 3. Per germline, CDR1 MDHEN and CDR2 SYDVKM. CDR3 DNA: TGTGCCAGCAGTTTGACAGGGGTAGATTCACCCCTCCACTTT. Its protein product is CASSLTGVDSPLHF.

V is TRBV19 and J is TRBJ1-5; 7 bases line up with TRBD1. Trimming at V came to 6 bases and at J to 3 bases, leaving 5 bases not matched to a gene. This CDR3 contains 14 residues. Germline assignment: CDR1 LNHDA and CDR2 SQIVND (reference sequence). CDR3 sequence (DNA): TGTGCCAGTAGACAGACAGGGCCCAATCAGCCCCAGCATTTT. Translating gives CASRQTGPNQPQHF. The entire variable domain, with the rest obtained from reference TRBV19 and TRBJ1-5, is as follows: DGGITQSPKYLFRKEGQNVTLSCEQNLNHDAMYWYRQDPGQGLRLIYYSQIVNDFQKGDIAEGYSVSREKKESFPLTVTSAQKNPTAFYLCASRQTGPNQPQHFGDGTRLSIL.

The chain has TRBV19 and TRBJ1-6; tentatively, D is TRBD1 (6 bases). Germline CDR1 LNHDA, CDR2 SQIVND (reference sequence). The CDR3 spans 13 residues. The V and J ends lost 8 bases and 6 bases respectively, with 11 bases between them. For the CDR3, the DNA is TGTGCCAGTCAGGGGAACGGTAATTCACCCCTCCACTTT. Translating it yields CASQGNGNSPLHF.

The chain is built from TRBV11-2 and TRBJ2-5; TRBD2 matches 8 bases. The V and J ends lost 2 bases and 3 bases, in that order; junction bases with no gene match: 11. The germline V gene has CDR1 SGHAT and CDR2 FQNNGV. There are 17 residues in the CDR3. The CDR3 DNA is TGTGCCAGCAGCTTATCCCTATTCCTCGGGGGGGAAGAGACCCAGTACTTC. This codes for CASSLSLFLGGEETQYF.

V and J are TRBV6-5 and TRBJ2-1, with D possibly being TRBD1 (6 bases). V lost 6 bases and J 4 bases, leaving 13 bases between the germline ends. CDR1 MNHEY and CDR2 SVGAGI come from the germline V gene. The CDR3 is made up of 14 amino acids. The CDR3 nucleotides read TGTGCCAGCAGCCGGACAGAATCGTACAATGAGCAGTTCTTC. Translating gives CASSRTESYNEQFF.

The sample holds one count of this clone. The chain uses TRBV6-5 and TRBJ1-2; 12 nucleotides agree with TRBD1. This CDR3 has 14 residues. CDR1 and CDR2 from the germline V gene are MNHEY and SVGAGI. Trimming cost V 6 bases and J 8 bases; bases outside gene matches: 7. DNA of the CDR3: TGTGCCAGCAGCCACCGGGACAGGGGGCAAGGCTACACCTTC. It codes for CASSHRDRGQGYTF.

The J gene is TRBJ2-2, the V gene TRBV2; D is perhaps TRBD2 (5 bases). V was cut by 3 bases and J by 2 bases, with 10 bases left in between. The germline V gene encodes CDR1 SNHLY and CDR2 FYNNEI. The CDR3 loop spans 15 amino acids. Here the CDR3 DNA reads TGTGCCAGCAGTGAGGTGGGGAGTAACACCGGGGAGCTGTTTTTT. Amino acid sequence: CASSEVGSNTGELFF.

The chain carries TRBV11-2 and TRBJ1-6; D remains ambiguous. CDR3 length: 14 amino acids. Per germline, CDR1 SGHAT and CDR2 FQNNGV. V gave up 5 bases and J gave up 6 bases, with 11 bases separating them. CDR3 amino acids: CASSQTEINSPLHF. In DNA form, the CDR3 reads TGTGCCAGCAGCCAAACGGAGATTAATTCACCCCTCCACTTT.

This clone has just one count. This CDR3 is CASSEQDRDTQYF. DNA for the CDR3: TGCGCCAGCAGCGAACAGGATCGGGATACGCAGTATTTT. This chain joins TRBV5-1 and TRBJ2-3; possibly TRBD1 for D (5 bases). Trimming left V 4 bases short and J 6 bases short, with 12 bases between. From germline, CDR1 is SGHRS and CDR2 YFSETQ. The CDR3 length is 13 residues.

This clone was seen a single time. This chain joins TRBV5-4 and TRBJ2-2; TRBD1 aligns across 9 bases. Germline CDR1 and CDR2: SGHNT and YYREEE (reference sequence). Trimming took 4 bases from V and 4 from J; bases not matched to a gene: 11. CDR3 size: 17 residues. The CDR3 loop is CASSAAAGQGSTGELFF. The CDR3, as DNA: TGTGCCAGCAGCGCGGCCGCCGGACAGGGGAGCACCGGGGAGCTGTTTTTT.